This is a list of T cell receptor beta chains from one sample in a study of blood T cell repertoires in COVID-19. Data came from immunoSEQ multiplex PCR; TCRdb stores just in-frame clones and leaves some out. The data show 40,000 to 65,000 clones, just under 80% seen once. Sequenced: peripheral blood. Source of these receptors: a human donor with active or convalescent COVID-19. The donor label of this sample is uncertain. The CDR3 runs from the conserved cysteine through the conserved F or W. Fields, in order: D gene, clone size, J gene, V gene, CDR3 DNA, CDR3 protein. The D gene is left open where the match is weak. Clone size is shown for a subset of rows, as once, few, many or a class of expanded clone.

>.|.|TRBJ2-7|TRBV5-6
TGTGCCAGCAGCTTGGTTGGTCCCCATAAGCTCTACGAGCAGTACTTC
CASSLVGPHKLYEQYF
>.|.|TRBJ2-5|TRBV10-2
TGCGCCAGCAGTCTACCTCCCTTAGAGACCCAGTACTTC
CASSLPPLETQYF
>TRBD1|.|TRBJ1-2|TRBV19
TGTGCCAGTAGTATGGCGGGACAGGGCTATGGCTACACCTTC
CASSMAGQGYGYTF
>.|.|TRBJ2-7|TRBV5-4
TGTGCCAGCAGTTCCCGGGACTCTCCCTACGAGCAGTACTTC
CASSSRDSPYEQYF
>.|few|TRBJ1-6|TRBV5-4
TGTGCCAGCAGCCAATCTGAGGGGCGACGGGAGAATTCACCCCTCCACTTT
CASSQSEGRRENSPLHF
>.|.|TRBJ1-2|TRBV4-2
TGTGCCAGCAGCCAAGATCTCACAGCCCCCTATGGCTACACCTTC
CASSQDLTAPYGYTF
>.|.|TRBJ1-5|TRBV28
TGTGCCAGCAGTCTCGGGGGGGGAGGTCCCAATCAGCCCCAGCATTTT
CASSLGGGGPNQPQHF
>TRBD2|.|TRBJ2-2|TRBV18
TGTGCCAGCTCACCTGAGGGACTAGCGGGAATCGGGGAGCTGTTTTTT
CASSPEGLAGIGELFF
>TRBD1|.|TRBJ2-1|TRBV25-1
TGTGCCAGCAGTACGAGCCAGGGGGTCAATGAGCAGTTCTTC
CASSTSQGVNEQFF
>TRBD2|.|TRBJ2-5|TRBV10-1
TGCGCCAGCAGTGCACTAGCGGGAGCAGAGACCCAGTACTTC
CASSALAGAETQYF
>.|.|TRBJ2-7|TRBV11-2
TGTGCCAGCAGTTCGGAGAGCAGGGCCTACGAGCAGTACTTC
CASSSESRAYEQYF
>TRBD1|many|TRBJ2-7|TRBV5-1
TGCGCCAGCAGCTCGTCGCAGGGGGCCTACTACGAGCAGTACTTC
CASSSSQGAYYEQYF
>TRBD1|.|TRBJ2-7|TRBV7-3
TGTGCCAGCAGCCAAACAGGGGGCGAGCAGTACTTC
CASSQTGGEQYF
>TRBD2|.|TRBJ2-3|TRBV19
TGTGCCAGTAGTCCGACTAGCGCAGTTGCAGATACGCAGTATTTT
CASSPTSAVADTQYF
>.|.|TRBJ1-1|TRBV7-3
TGTGCCAGCAGCTTAAGCGCCGCAAACACTGAAGCTTTCTTT
CASSLSAANTEAFF
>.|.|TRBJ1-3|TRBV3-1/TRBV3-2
TGTGCCAGCTCATCGGGGAACGGAAACACCATATATTTT
CASSSGNGNTIYF
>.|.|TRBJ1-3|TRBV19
TGTGCCAGTCGGGGAGGGTTGAAAAACGGGAACACCATATATTTT
CASRGGLKNGNTIYF